This TCR beta chain was sequenced during a study of cytomegalovirus exposure and HLA in healthy donors. Study-level points and caveats: A few chains linked to CMV were shown in vitro to be specific for CMV antigens.

It was with 60 Vbeta and 13 Jbeta primers that the PCR ran. Profiling relied on immunoSEQ multiplex PCR, and the TCRdb table lists in-frame clones only, not all of them. The sample has about 150,000 clones; roughly 74% are singletons. On this clone itself: Its specificity is not known.

Germline CDR1 reads SGHRS; CDR2 reads YFSETQ. This CDR3 region has 16 residues. J lost 8 bases, V lost 3 bases, and 9 bases had no gene match. The V call is TRBV5-1, the J call TRBJ1-4; TRBD1 matches at 11 bases. Sequences were obtained from PBMCs. This TCR came from a man in his late teens or twenties in good health and CMV-seronegative. CDR3 region: CASSYLTGTGGEKLFF. The CDR3 DNA sequence: TGCGCCAGCAGCTACCTTACCGGGACAGGGGGGGAAAAACTGTTTTTT.